This T cell receptor beta chain was sequenced in a study of CD8+ T cells in alopecia areata (dated by TCRdb to between 2018 and 2020). With respect to the entire study: Treated patients were enrolled in an open-label pilot trial of oral tofacitinib, 5 to 10 mg twice daily, for moderate-to-severe alopecia areata. Patients received tofacitinib for 6 to 18 months and were then followed off drug for 6 months to check for delayed response and recurrence. The SALT score, which quantifies the percentage of affected scalp surface area, was used to measure disease severity in treated patients. High-throughput TCRbeta sequencing was used to examine T cell clonal expansion in alopecia areata in both the C3H/HeJ mouse model and human patients. Human TCRbeta sequencing covered scalp tissue and sorted CD4+ and CD8+ peripheral blood T cells from patchy and totalis/universalis alopecia areata patients and healthy controls. Biopsies were taken from tofacitinib-treated patients at baseline and again at 4 and 24 weeks into treatment, and several of those patients also had a later scalp biopsy. Clonality in the scalp was compared among normal scalp (n=4), patchy alopecia areata scalp (n=8), and alopecia totalis/universalis scalp (n=8). The RNA source kit depended on sample type: the PAXgene miRNA kit for fixed scalp, the miRNeasy kit for PBMCs, and the RNeasy kit for mouse skin. immunoSEQ multiplex PCR using 35 Vbeta forward primers and 13 Jbeta reverse primers was used to amplify TCRbeta CDR3 regions.

V is pruned by 5 bases and J by 1 base, leaving 5 bases of the junction without a gene match. Counted from cysteine to phenylalanine, this CDR3 has 15 amino acids. Kept here is only the CDR3 DNA, which spans 45 bases and is read in frame from base 1. The germline V gene (reference sequence) specifies SEHNR as CDR1 and FQNEAQ as CDR2. Libraries came from the immunoSEQ multiplex PCR assay. For TCR sequencing, RNA was extracted from every sample and reverse transcribed into cDNA to serve as template. First-strand cDNA was synthesized using SuperScript III with a 2:1 mix of oligo-dT and random hexamers. A synthetic immune receptor repertoire was used to assess amplification bias, and residual bias was removed computationally. Under the source paper's analysis protocol: Raw reads were preprocessed for error removal, and CDR3 was defined according to IMGT conventions as running from the conserved cysteine to phenylalanine. To get clonality, Shannon entropy was normalized by log2 of the number of productive unique TCRs and the result was subtracted from 1. CD4 or CD8 identity of scalp clones was inferred by cross-referencing scalp TCRbeta sequences with sorted blood CD4 and CD8 repertoires. As stored in TCRdb, this immuneACCESS dataset retains in-frame rearrangements with V and J assigned. A fraction of the clones does not appear; measured against another copy, unresolved V genes explain less than half of the discrepancy, and the remainder lacks a known reason. The DNA was the basis for D and trimming; V, J and clone size are from that table. This sample has about 140,000 clones in its table, and more than 85% of those were observed once. Jointly, the top ten make up roughly 13% of the sample.

About this clone: Its antigen specificity is not known. Base qualities are missing; no much larger clone stands one base away.

The paper as a whole reports these results and caveats: Scalp clonality and the number of expanded CD8+ clones among the top 100 scalp clones were significantly decreased by tofacitinib. Compared with mice, TCR sequences shared between patients were less clear, possibly partly because of HLA diversity across the patient population. The treated cohort was small, with a single nonresponder, so links between baseline CD8+ expansion and response need larger studies. Unlike mouse skin, where gammadelta T cells dominate, normal human skin contains resident alphabeta T cells that get sequenced too, which complicates analysis of the scalp TCR repertoire. During tofacitinib treatment, many expanded lesional clones remained in scalp and blood, and this persistence may partly explain relapse after treatment is stopped. Lesional scalp, especially in alopecia totalis/universalis, showed higher clonality and more expanded CD8+ clones than normal scalp, suggesting antigenic drive.

Interpreted using the paper, the time point label stands for: about four weeks on oral tofacitinib. This specimen's treatment or condition label, per the study, means: oral pan-JAK inhibitor, 5-10 mg twice daily. Lesional scalp punch biopsies and peripheral blood were collected from alopecia areata patients. PBMCs were isolated by density centrifugation and stained for CD3, CD4 and CD8, after which CD4+ and CD8+ T cells were sorted on a FACSAria. The material was CD8+ T cells sorted from blood, obtained at week 4, from a patient treated with tofacitinib. The source of this sequence is a human donor with alopecia areata. In this chain, TRBV7-9 is recombined with TRBJ2-7, and TRBD1 aligns with 10 junction nucleotides. The CDR3 region reads CASSNRDRGSYEQYF. The sequenced DNA: TGTGCCAGCAGCAACCGGGACAGGGGTTCCTACGAGCAGTACTTC.